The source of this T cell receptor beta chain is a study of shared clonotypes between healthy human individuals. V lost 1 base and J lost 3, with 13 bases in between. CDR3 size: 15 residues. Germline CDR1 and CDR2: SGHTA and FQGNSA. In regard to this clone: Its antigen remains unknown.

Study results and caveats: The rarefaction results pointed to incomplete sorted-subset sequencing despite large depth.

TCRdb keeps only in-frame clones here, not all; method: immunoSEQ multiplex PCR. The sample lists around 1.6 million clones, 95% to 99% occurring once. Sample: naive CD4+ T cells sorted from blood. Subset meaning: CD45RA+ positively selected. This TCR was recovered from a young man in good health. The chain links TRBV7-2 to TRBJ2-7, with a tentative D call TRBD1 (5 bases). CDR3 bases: TGTGCCAGCAGCTTAGATGTCAGGGTAAACTACGAGCAGTACTTC. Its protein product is CASSLDVRVNYEQYF.